These 25 T cell receptor beta chains were all obtained from the same sample, sequenced in a study of OX40 agonist ivuxolimab in advanced cancers. Libraries were prepared by immunoSEQ multiplex PCR; TCRdb keeps only in-frame clonotypes and omits some of them. The sample shows 9,500 to 15,000 clones, about four fifths of them seen only once. The sequenced sample was CD4+ or CD8+ T cells sorted from blood, obtained in a trial of the OX40 agonist ivuxolimab. The receptors shown here come from an adult with an advanced solid tumor such as melanoma, head and neck, liver or kidney cancer.

V and J are TRBV30 and TRBJ2-7, with D perhaps being TRBD1 or TRBD2 (6 bases each). V was pared by 3 bases and J by 5 bases, with 14 bases between. Germline V gene lookup returns CDR1 GTSNPN and CDR2 SVGIG (reference sequence). The CDR3 has 13 amino acids. The CDR3 spells CAWSGGRADEQYF. As DNA, the CDR3 is TGTGCCTGGAGCGGGGGCCGGGCCGACGAGCAGTACTTC.

The V call is TRBV5-6, the J call TRBJ1-1, with D possibly TRBD1 on 6 matching bases. Germline assignment: CDR1 SGHDT and CDR2 YYEEEE. V dropped 0 bases and J dropped 7 bases, with 10 bases sitting between them. The CDR3 runs to 13 residues. The CDR3 region has the DNA TGTGCCAGCAGCTTGGCAGGGGCGAATGAAGCTTTCTTT. Translation: CASSLAGANEAFF. Filled out from reference TRBV5-6 and TRBJ1-1, the complete variable domain reads DAGVTQSPTHLIKTRGQQVTLRCSPKSGHDTVSWYQQALGQGPQFIFQYYEEEERQRGNFPDRFSGHQFPNYSSELNVNALLLGDSALYLCASSLAGANEAFFGQGTRLTVV.

J is TRBJ1-1 and V is TRBV5-5; D perhaps matches TRBD1 (6 bases). The CDR3 totals 14 residues. Germline V gene lookup returns CDR1 SGHKS and CDR2 YYEKEE (reference sequence). The V gene lost 1 base and the J gene lost 1 base, with 8 bases spanning the gap. The CDR3 here is CASSLRGANTEAFF. CDR3 nucleotides: TGTGCCAGCAGCTTGCGGGGGGCGAACACTGAAGCTTTCTTT.

The rearrangement joins TRBV7-2 to TRBJ2-5; 12 positions match TRBD2. The germline gives CDR1 SGHTA, CDR2 FQGNSA. J lost 1 base, V lost 4 bases, and 4 bases had no gene match. This CDR3 region has 16 residues. The DNA for the CDR3 is TGTGCCAGCAGCTCCTCGGGACTAGCGGGCCAAGAGACCCAGTACTTC. It yields the protein CASSSSGLAGQETQYF.

V usage is TRBV30 and J usage is TRBJ2-7, with a tentative D call TRBD1 (6 bases). Per the germline V gene, CDR1 is GTSNPN and CDR2 is SVGIG (reference sequence). The V end lost 0 bases, the J end lost 5 bases, and 14 bases lay between the germline ends. The CDR3 runs 14 residues. CDR3 sequence (DNA): TGTGCCTGGAGTGTACAACAGGGTGTCGACGAGCAGTACTTC. Residues: CAWSVQQGVDEQYF.

The genes are TRBV6-1 and TRBJ1-5; D uncertain. Germline V CDR1 and CDR2: MNHNS, SASEGT. V dropped 4 bases and J dropped 0 bases, with 16 bases sitting between them. The CDR3 covers 17 residues. The CDR3 sequence: CASSAFLGGYSNQPQHF. The CDR3 bases are TGTGCCAGCAGTGCTTTTTTAGGCGGGTATAGCAATCAGCCCCAGCATTTT.

The chain combines TRBV4-3 with TRBJ2-7; 8 nucleotides align to TRBD1. The CDR3 totals 16 residues. Trimming cost V 0 bases and J 4 bases; bases outside gene matches: 8. Germline V lookup: CDR1 LGHNA, CDR2 YSLEER. The CDR3 nucleotides read TGCGCCAGCAGCCAAGATTCATCAGGGGGCGCATACGAGCAGTACTTC. It is translated as CASSQDSSGGAYEQYF.

The V gene is TRBV28, the J gene TRBJ2-1; 10 nucleotides line up with TRBD1. Germline assignment: CDR1 MDHEN and CDR2 SYDVKM. V lost 6 bases and J lost 6; bases outside the gene matches: 11. The CDR3 runs 16 residues. CDR3 coding DNA: TGTGCCAGCAGCATCGACAGGGGGCTGGTTTTCAATGAGCAGTTCTTC. It is translated as CASSIDRGLVFNEQFF. The complete variable domain, with remaining parts taken from reference TRBV28 and TRBJ2-1, reads DVKVTQSSRYLVKRTGEKVFLECVQDMDHENMFWYRQDPGLGLRLIYFSYDVKMKEKGDIPEGYSVSREKKERFSLILESASTNQTSMYLCASSIDRGLVFNEQFFGPGTRLTVL.

Only one count was recorded for this clone. The CDR3 is CASSFLSNSPADTGELFF. The CDR3 nucleotides are TGTGCCAGCAGCTTTCTTTCCAACAGCCCGGCGGACACCGGGGAGCTGTTTTTT. The chain combines TRBV7-8 with TRBJ2-2; D not resolved. CDR1 and CDR2 (germline): SGHVS, FQNEAQ. This CDR3 is built from 18 residues. V shed 3 bases and J shed 3 bases, with 20 bases lying between them.

The V gene is TRBV11-2, the J gene TRBJ2-7; D unclear. The ends were cut back, 1 base at V and 2 bases at J, with 6 bases in the middle. Germline loops: CDR1 SGHAT, CDR2 FQNNGV. The CDR3 is 13 amino acids. CDR3 sequence reads: CASSLGPPYEQYF. The CDR3 DNA reads TGTGCCAGCAGCTTAGGACCCCCCTACGAGCAGTACTTC.

The gene calls are TRBV6-1 and TRBJ2-7; D is perhaps TRBD1 (5 bases). Germline CDR1 is MNHNS and CDR2 is SASEGT. This CDR3 has 14 amino acids. V lost 4 bases to trimming and J lost 2 bases, with 12 bases between them. The CDR3 DNA follows: TGTGCCAGCAGTGTCCCAGGGCCCACCTACGAGCAGTACTTC. It specifies CASSVPGPTYEQYF.

J is TRBJ1-2 and V is TRBV7-6; 11 bases are a match to TRBD1. Trimming removed 5 bases from V and 2 bases from J; junction bases left unmatched: 4. The CDR3 is 15 amino acids. Germline-derived CDR1 and CDR2 are SGHVS and FNYEAQ. The CDR3 here is CASSLGQGANYGYTF. CDR3 bases: TGTGCCAGCAGCCTCGGACAGGGGGCAAACTATGGCTACACCTTC.

The V call is TRBV27, the J call TRBJ2-2, with TRBD2 matching 9 bases. Trimming cost V 2 bases and J 5 bases; bases outside gene matches: 6. Looked up from germline, CDR1 is MNHEY and CDR2 is SMNVEV (reference sequence). The CDR3 is 16 residues long. CDR3 nucleotides: TGTGCCAGCAGTTTAAGGATGGCGGGAGGGACCGGGGAGCTGTTTTTT. This encodes CASSLRMAGGTGELFF.

CDR3 region: CASSLGWSYEQYF. CDR3 in DNA: TGTGCCAGCAGTTTGGGTTGGTCCTACGAGCAGTACTTC. The chain joins TRBV27 to TRBJ2-7, with unresolved D. Trimming removed 3 bases at V and 1 base at J, with 7 bases between. Looked up from germline, CDR1 is MNHEY and CDR2 is SMNVEV (reference sequence). CDR3 size: 13 residues.

This chain connects TRBV30 to TRBJ2-1; D might be TRBD1 (5 bases). The germline CDR1 and CDR2 sequences are GTSNPN and SVGIG (reference sequence). Trimming cost V 0 bases and J 4 bases, with 10 bases left between them. The CDR3 length is 14 residues. For the CDR3, the DNA is TGTGCCTGGAGTGTAGGGCAGGGATACAATGAGCAGTTCTTC. Amino acids: CAWSVGQGYNEQFF.

The chain links TRBV4-3 to TRBJ2-7; D gene unclear. The CDR3 spans 16 residues. V was clipped by 0 bases and J by 0 bases, with 12 bases between them. The germline V gene has CDR1 LGHNA and CDR2 YSLEER. The CDR3 here is CASSQEADGDSYEQYF. In DNA, the CDR3 is TGCGCCAGCAGCCAAGAGGCAGACGGCGACTCCTACGAGCAGTACTTC.

The chain carries TRBV30 and TRBJ2-7; perhaps TRBD2 as D (6 bases). CDR1 is GTSNPN and CDR2 is SVGIG in the germline V gene (reference sequence). The CDR3 extends over 16 amino acids. Deletions cut 0 bases from V and 1 base from J, with 16 bases between. CDR3 protein: CAWSVDPGDLSYEQYF. The CDR3, as DNA: TGTGCCTGGAGTGTCGACCCCGGGGACTTATCCTACGAGCAGTACTTC.

The chain recombines TRBV5-1 with TRBJ1-1; no clear D. Germline V lookup: CDR1 SGHRS, CDR2 YFSETQ. V was trimmed by 0 bases and J by 1 base, leaving 10 bases between them. The CDR3 covers 15 residues. The CDR3 reads CASSLGPEGNTEAFF. CDR3 nucleotide sequence: TGCGCCAGCAGCTTGGGTCCCGAGGGGAACACTGAAGCTTTCTTT.

This clone rates as medium-sized. J is TRBJ1-6 and V is TRBV30; 7 bases match TRBD1. The germline gives CDR1 GTSNPN, CDR2 SVGIG (reference sequence). This CDR3 contains 15 residues. Trimming cost V 1 base and J 7 bases; bases outside gene matches: 7. The CDR3 bases are TGTGCCTGGAGTGACCCGGACAGGACAAATTCACCCCTCCACTTT. Translation gives CAWSDPDRTNSPLHF.

The V gene is TRBV27, the J gene TRBJ2-1; 7 nucleotides match TRBD2. V shed 0 bases and J 3 bases; nucleotides not matched to a gene: 23. CDR1 and CDR2 from the germline V gene are MNHEY and SMNVEV (reference sequence). CDR3 length: 22 residues. DNA of the CDR3: TGTGCCAGCAGTTTATCCGTAGGAGGACAAAAAAGCTTTGGACTAGGCTACAATGAGCAGTTCTTC. Amino acid sequence: CASSLSVGGQKSFGLGYNEQFF.

The chain combines TRBV9 with TRBJ1-1; D unclear. V lost 0 bases, J lost 6 bases, and 12 bases lay in between. The V gene's germline CDR1 is SGDLS and CDR2 YYNGEE. The CDR3 totals 14 residues. For the CDR3, the DNA is TGTGCCAGCAGCGTAGATGGCAGGAATGCTGAAGCTTTCTTT. Its protein is CASSVDGRNAEAFF.

The chain joins TRBV14 to TRBJ2-7; 11 positions agree with TRBD1. CDR1 SGHDN and CDR2 FVKESK come from the germline V gene. After removal of 2 bases from V and 4 bases from J, the junction contained 4 bases not matched to a gene. The CDR3 runs 15 residues. CDR3 in DNA: TGTGCCAGCAGCCAACCCGGGACAGGGGGATACGAGCAGTACTTC. As protein: CASSQPGTGGYEQYF.

V and J are TRBV27 and TRBJ2-7; 10 bases fit TRBD2. Germline V lookup: CDR1 MNHEY, CDR2 SMNVEV (reference sequence). The CDR3 extends over 13 amino acids. Unmatched junction bases numbered 4, after V lost 8 bases and J lost 3 bases. The CDR3 DNA sequence: TGTGCCAGCCGGACTAGCGGTGGCTACGAGCAGTACTTC. Translation gives CASRTSGGYEQYF.

Worth noting for this clone: The same CDR3 is also encoded by other DNA sequences in this sample. The chain couples TRBV2 to TRBJ1-5, with D tentatively TRBD1 (6 bases). The V gene's germline CDR1 is SNHLY and CDR2 FYNNEI. The CDR3 runs 15 residues. V shed 6 bases and J shed 1 base, with 13 bases lying between them. The CDR3: CASRADSLSNQPQHF. The CDR3 DNA is TGTGCCAGCAGGGCGGACAGTTTAAGCAATCAGCCCCAGCATTTT.

The genes are TRBV15 and TRBJ1-6, with 8 bases that match TRBD1. CDR3 size: 15 residues. In germline, CDR1 is LNHNV, CDR2 YYDKDF (reference sequence). With V trimmed by 3 bases and J by 4 bases, 2 bases remained unmatched. The CDR3 here is CATSRDREYNSPLHF. DNA of the CDR3: TGTGCCACCAGCAGGGACAGGGAATATAATTCACCCCTCCACTTT.